This TCR beta chain emerged from a study of blood T cells in healthy people across ages. Points from the study as a whole: Diversity was estimated from one million T cells, and these estimates were considered underestimates. Without sorted subsets, naive and antigen-experienced compartments could not be conclusively compared. Across the age range, TCR beta diversity per million T cells fell in a roughly linear way.

Primers used in a second PCR of roughly 6 to 11 cycles were a sample-barcoded 5' primer and a J-beta primer mix. MiXCR, run by TCRdb on the 5' RACE reads, gives a single entry per CDR3 protein. The sample includes 580,000 or so distinct CDR3 sequences, roughly 43% seen only once; the top ten take roughly 25%. The germline CDR1 and CDR2 sequences are KGHSH and LQKENI. The CDR3 contains 14 residues. With respect to this clonotype: Antigen specificity is unknown. The germline gene is not matched at one end of the junction; a read error may be the cause.

This TCR came from an elderly man in good health. V is TRBV18 and J is TRBJ1-5, with D uncertain. Sequencing was carried out using blood. The CDR3 is CVSSLGRNNQPQHF. The CDR3 bases are TGTGTCAGCTCACTAGGACGGAACAATCAGCCCCAGCATTTT.